The clone carrying this TCR beta chain was picked up a small number of times. The antigen is undetermined. The source of the sample is a study of CD4 T cells in relation to SARS-CoV-2 and coronaviruses. Turning to the study itself: The HLA restriction of the shared crossreactive spike epitopes was mapped.

The unexposed donors gave CD4+ T cells in about 2011-2018, prior to COVID-19. Sequencing used immunoSEQ multiplex PCR; TCRdb keeps in-frame clones, though not all of them. Among 65,000 or so clones listed, 87% were seen once. Regarding the study as a whole: In around three fifths of donors, memory CD4+ clonotypes crossrecognized SARS-CoV-2 and at least one common cold coronavirus spike.

Unmatched junction bases numbered 5, after V lost 5 bases and J lost 0 bases. CDR3 length: 15 amino acids. Germline CDR1 reads SSHAT; CDR2 reads FNYEAQ (reference sequence). The clonotype originates from a human donor in good health. The chain combines TRBV7-7 with TRBJ2-3; TRBD1 matches 7 bases. Material for sequencing was memory CD4+ T cells from PBMCs. Here the CDR3 reads CASSATGLSTDTQYF. DNA of the CDR3: TGTGCCAGCAGCGCGACAGGGTTGAGCACAGATACGCAGTATTTT.